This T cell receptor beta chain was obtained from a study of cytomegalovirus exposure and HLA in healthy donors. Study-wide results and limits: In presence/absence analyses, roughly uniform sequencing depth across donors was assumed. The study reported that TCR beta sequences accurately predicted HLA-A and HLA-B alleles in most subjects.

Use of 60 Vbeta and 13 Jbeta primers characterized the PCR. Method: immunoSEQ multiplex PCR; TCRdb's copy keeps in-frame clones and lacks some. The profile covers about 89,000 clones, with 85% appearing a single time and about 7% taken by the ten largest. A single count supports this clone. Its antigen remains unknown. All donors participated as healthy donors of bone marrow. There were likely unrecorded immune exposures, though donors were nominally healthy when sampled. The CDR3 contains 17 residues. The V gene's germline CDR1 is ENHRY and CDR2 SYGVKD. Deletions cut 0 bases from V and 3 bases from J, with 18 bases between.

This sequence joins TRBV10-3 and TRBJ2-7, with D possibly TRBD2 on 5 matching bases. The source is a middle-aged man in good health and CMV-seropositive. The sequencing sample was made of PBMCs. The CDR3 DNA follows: TGTGCCATCAGTGAGTCAGTCGCGGGCACTATGGGCTACGAGCAGTACTTC. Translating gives CAISESVAGTMGYEQYF.